The clone carrying this T cell receptor (beta chain) was seen many times. The antigen remains unidentified. These data are taken from a study of CD8+CD57+ T cells in acquired aplastic anemia. Study findings and constraints: Researchers report that twenty-nine CD8+ CDR3 sequences appeared in both patients and controls.

Before being chosen for sequencing, patients had shown CD8+CD57+ cell expansion by flow cytometry. The patients all had a severe acquired aplastic anemia diagnosis. The CDR3 covers 16 residues. V was shortened by 4 bases and J by 5 bases, with 21 bases between the two germline ends. The V gene's germline CDR1 is SGHAT and CDR2 FQNNGV. The template for TCR beta VDJ and CDR3 sequence profiling was genomic DNA. In TCRdb, the reads were re-called with MiXCR into one record per CDR3 protein. The sample has about 58,000 distinct CDR3 sequences; approximately 52% are singletons. Input material: sorted CD4+, CD8+, or CD8+CD57+ T cells (not recorded which) from PBMCs. The clonotype comes from a human donor with aplastic anemia. The chain uses TRBV11-2 and TRBJ2-7, with D perhaps TRBD1 or TRBD2 (6 bases each). The CDR3 nucleotides are TGTGCCAGCAGCTCCCAGGGGACTTCCGCCGTGGACGAGCAGTACTTC. This gives the protein CASSSQGTSAVDEQYF. Complete variable domain (other parts from reference TRBV11-2 and TRBJ2-7): EAGVAQSPRYKIIEKRQSVAFWCNPISGHATLYWYQQILGQGPKLLIQFQNNGVVDDSQLPKDRFSAERLKGVDSTLKIQPAKLEDSAVYLCASSSQGTSAVDEQYFGPGTRLTVT.